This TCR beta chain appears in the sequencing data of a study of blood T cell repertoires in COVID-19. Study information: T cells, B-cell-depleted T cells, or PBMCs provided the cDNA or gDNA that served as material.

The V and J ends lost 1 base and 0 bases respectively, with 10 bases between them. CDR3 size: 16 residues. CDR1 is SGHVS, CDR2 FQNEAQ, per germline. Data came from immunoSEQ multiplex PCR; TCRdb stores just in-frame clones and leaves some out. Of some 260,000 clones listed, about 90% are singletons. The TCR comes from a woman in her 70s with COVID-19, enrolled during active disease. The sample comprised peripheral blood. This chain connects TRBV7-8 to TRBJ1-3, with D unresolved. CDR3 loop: CASSLVLGSSGNTIYF. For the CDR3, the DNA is TGTGCCAGCAGCTTAGTTCTTGGCAGCTCTGGAAACACCATATATTTT.